This T cell receptor beta chain was recorded in a study of blood T cell repertoires in COVID-19. Looking at the study overall: Samples came from the United States, Italy and Spain, spanning acute and convalescent COVID-19. The cDNA or gDNA used as material had been derived from T cells, B-cell-depleted T cells, or PBMCs.

CDR3 length: 16 amino acids. Trimming shortened V by 0 bases and J by 3 bases, and 12 bases separated the two germline ends. The germline V gene encodes CDR1 LNHNV and CDR2 YYDKDF (reference sequence). Per the study methods: Cell counts per sample came from amplifying reference gene primers. TCRdb keeps only in-frame clones here, not all; method: immunoSEQ multiplex PCR. V and J calls and clone size follow that table, whereas D and trimming were derived from the DNA. The sample holds 150,000 to 200,000 clones; around nine tenths are singletons and the top ten take 0.5% to 0.6%. This chain joins TRBV15 and TRBJ2-4, with D perhaps TRBD1 (6 bases). The sequenced sample was peripheral blood. This clonotype was sampled from a man in his forties or fifties with acute or convalescent COVID-19. In DNA form, the CDR3 reads TGTGCCACCAGCAGAGATCTACAGGACAGCAAAAACATTCAGTACTTC. The encoded protein is CATSRDLQDSKNIQYF.